Given below is one TCR beta chain in context. Its target antigen remains unknown. Nothing much larger sits one base from this clone, and base qualities are not available. The study deep-sequenced TCR repertoires of sorted CD4+ and CD8+ blood T cells from severe aplastic anemia patients and healthy subjects. Ficoll-Paque density gradient centrifugation was used to isolate peripheral blood mononuclear cells. Before DNA was extracted, CD4+ and CD8+ T cells were sorted using either FACS or magnetic beads. Genomic DNA served as template for TCR beta VDJ combination and CDR3 sequence profiling. An Illumina HiSeq 2000 was the platform used for TCR repertoire sequencing. The source study handled its data this way. Repertoires were assessed using TRBV/TRBJ rearrangement plots, CDR3 size and DJ length profiles, and Simpson's diversity index. Whichever DNA sequence was most abundant in the deep sequencing data was defined as the immunodominant clone. CDR3 amino acid sequences were screened for sharing across subjects and compared with published repertoires and the VDJdb database. TCRdb took the public reads, trimmed them with fastp at Q25, ran MiXCR for clone calling and kept in-frame beta chains. CDR3 protein duplicates are merged, each entry listing the most common genes and DNA. These V and J calls derive from TCRdb rather than the authors' analysis. Recorded for this sample are 180,000 or so distinct CDR3 sequences; 45% to 50% of them occurred a single time. Of the sample, 2.9% falls within the top ten clones.

The CDR3 starts with the cysteine, ends with the phenylalanine, and has 17 residues. Just CDR3 DNA is preserved here, 51 bases in frame from base 1. The germline V end is reduced by 0 bases and the J end by 5 bases; junction bases left unmatched: 7. Per the germline V gene, SNHLY is the CDR1 and FYNNEI is the CDR2. This entry is derived from a study of CD8+CD57+ T cells in acquired aplastic anemia (dated by TCRdb to about 2018). Turning to the overall study: DNA extracted from sorted CD4+ and CD8+ cells had a mean of around 3.3 ug, with a range of roughly 0.18 to 27.4 ug. For healthy donor samples, the average read count was about 9.8 million for CD4+ cells and roughly 12 million for CD8+ cells.

What the authors observed across the whole study: CD8+ Simpson's diversity did not differ significantly between patients and healthy controls (P=0.060). Roughly 30 CD8+ CDR3 sequences were shared between patients and controls but appeared highly expressed in patients and within their immunodominant clones.

Here the chain combines TRBV2 and TRBJ2-5; 12 junctional bases match TRBD2. The sample consisted of sorted CD4+, CD8+, or CD8+CD57+ T cells (not recorded which) from PBMCs. The TCR sequence derives from a human donor in good health. For the CDR3, the sequence is CASSEATSGGLQETQYF. The bases read TGTGCCAGCAGTGAAGCGACTAGCGGGGGACTCCAGGAGACCCAGTACTTC.